This record covers a single TCR beta chain. The antigen is undetermined. Profiling relied on immunoSEQ multiplex PCR, and the TCRdb table lists in-frame clones only, not all of them. The sample carries 100,000 to 150,000 clones, more than 85% recorded once. This entry is derived from a study of T cell responses to AZD1222 COVID-19 vaccine. The study's findings and limits: Spike-specific TCRs gained breadth and depth after people received two AZD1222 doses. Mostly white British, mostly female donors; authors suggested clonal diversity may be underestimated.

V lost 5 bases and J lost 1, with 12 bases in between. Germline values: CDR1 SGHRS, CDR2 YFSETQ. The CDR3 has 14 residues. Sequenced here: peripheral blood, sampled on day 0 of AZD1222 vaccination. The clonotype comes from an adult in good health. This chain uses TRBV5-1 with TRBJ1-2; TRBD1 is a possible D gene (6 bases). CDR3 loop: CASSVGAFNYGYTF. The CDR3 DNA reads TGCGCCAGCAGTGTGGGGGCCTTTAACTATGGCTACACCTTC.